This T cell receptor (beta chain) was obtained from a study of response to subunit inactivated influenza vaccine. This clonotype was detected only a few times. Its antigen is as yet unknown. TCRdb independently ran MiXCR on the RT-PCR reads; one entry per CDR3 protein. The data show fewer than 600,000 distinct CDR3 sequences, with roughly 7.9% seen just once and approximately 14% held by the top ten. Study-level results: Authors suggested seasonal influenza vaccinations each recruit few new T cells.

This CDR3 comprises 12 residues. Germline CDR1 is LGHDT and CDR2 is YNNKEL (reference sequence). V shed 1 base and J shed 9 bases, with 7 bases lying between them. The sample here was PBMCs from blood, taken 23 to 25 months after vaccination. The chain employs TRBV3-1 and TRBJ2-1; D unresolved. The clonotype originates from a man between 50 and 75 years old who received an inactivated influenza vaccine. The CDR3 DNA reads as TGTGCCAGCAGCCAAGCGGGTGGTGAGCAGTTCTTC. The encoded protein is CASSQAGGEQFF.